This TCR beta chain was sequenced in a study of CD8 T cells in ankylosing spondylitis. Using its own MiXCR run on the 5' RACE reads, TCRdb lists one record per CDR3 protein. The table has about 190,000 distinct CDR3 sequences, 10% to 15% seen once; the top ten hold approximately 10%. V lost 5 bases and J 9 bases, leaving 20 bases between the germline ends. This CDR3 comprises 15 residues. The germline V gene encodes CDR1 SGHTA and CDR2 FQGNSA. Study-level points and caveats: Made up of under 10 highly homologous variants, a TCR beta motif appeared characteristic of ankylosing spondylitis blood.

This clonotype was recorded many times. Antigen unknown. The chain links TRBV7-2 to TRBJ2-1; the D gene is possibly TRBD1 (6 bases). What was sequenced was blood, either unsorted or a sorted T cell fraction (not recorded which). The source is a female donor with ankylosing spondylitis or in good health (not recorded which). The CDR3 loop is CASSPPGVVGVEQFF. In DNA form, the CDR3 reads TGTGCCAGCAGCCCCCCAGGGGTGGTTGGCGTTGAGCAGTTCTTC.